These 17 T cell receptor beta chains originate from one sample sequenced in a study of T cells in Graves' hyperthyroidism and ophthalmopathy (dated by TCRdb to the late 2010s). The library came from multiplex PCR. Reads for this sample came from an Illumina HiSeq 2000. TCR beta CDR3 regions were amplified from RNA transcripts. The TCR CDR3 was subjected to a first round of RT-PCR using the HTBI primer set and the Qiagen OneStep RT-PCR kit. TCRdb reanalyzed the raw reads on its own, using fastp at Q25 for trimming and MiXCR for clone calling, and kept in-frame beta chains. All rows with the same CDR3 protein become a single entry with the most common DNA and genes. In all, the sample holds 460,000 or so distinct CDR3 sequences, and about 15% of those were seen once. The ten largest account for less than 20% of the sample. Sequencing was carried out using blood. Receptor source: a woman aged 18 to 35 with Graves' hyperthyroidism.

This clonotype was recorded at least ten times. The rearrangement links TRBV20-1 to TRBJ2-1; possible D gene TRBD1, 5 bases. V was pared by 7 bases and J by 8 bases, with 21 bases between. CDR1 is DFQATT and CDR2 is SNEGSKA in the germline V gene (reference sequence). The CDR3 has 14 amino acids. This chain's CDR3 is CSGGPRNEVDEQFF. Here the CDR3 DNA reads TGCAGTGGGGGCCCTAGAAATGAGGTGGATGAGCAGTTCTTC.

This clonotype was found many times. J is TRBJ2-1 and V is TRBV3-1, with TRBD2 identical over 12 bases. The CDR3 length is 15 residues. Germline assignment: CDR1 LGHDT and CDR2 YNNKEL (reference sequence). Trimming cost V 5 bases and J 9 bases; bases outside gene matches: 8. In DNA, the CDR3 is TGTGCCAGCAGCTGGCGACTAGCGGGAGATAGTGAGCAGTTCTTC. Its protein product is CASSWRLAGDSEQFF.

This clonotype was seen at least ten times. This CDR3 reads CASSLVSGHTDTQYF. Here the CDR3 DNA reads TGTGCCAGCAGCTTAGTGAGCGGACACACAGATACGCAGTATTTT. This rearrangement joins TRBV7-2 to TRBJ2-3; the D gene could be TRBD1 or TRBD2 (5 bases each). Germline CDR1 is SGHTA and CDR2 is FQGNSA. V dropped 1 base and J dropped 2 bases, with 10 bases sitting between them. The CDR3 runs to 15 residues.

This clonotype was counted many times. The chain has TRBV27 and TRBJ1-2; D ambiguous. CDR3 length: 13 residues. Trimming took 3 bases from V and 4 from J, leaving 9 bases between them. Germline assignment: CDR1 MNHEY and CDR2 SMNVEV (reference sequence). CDR3 bases: TGTGCCAGCAGTTTCAAGGGTCCCTATGGCTACACCTTC. It specifies CASSFKGPYGYTF.

This clonotype appeared many times. The chain couples TRBV24-1 to TRBJ2-1, with D perhaps TRBD1 or TRBD2 (7 bases each). The V gene's germline CDR1 is KGHDR and CDR2 SFDVKD. This CDR3 has 19 amino acids. V gave up 9 bases and J gave up 0 bases, with 26 bases separating them. The CDR3 DNA is TGTGCCACCGGGGAGGGGGCGGCCTCCCGGGAAAGCTCCTACAATGAGCAGTTCTTC. This codes for CATGEGAASRESSYNEQFF.

This clonotype was seen at least ten times. This chain joins TRBV6-1 and TRBJ2-7, with a possible D match to TRBD1 (6 bases). Germline V CDR1 and CDR2: MNHNS, SASEGT. With 6 bases removed from V and 0 bases from J, the gap between germline ends came to 9 bases. This CDR3 has 13 residues. CDR3 DNA sequence: TGTGCCAGCAGACAGGGAAGCTCCTACGAGCAGTACGTC. The encoded protein is CASRQGSSYEQYV.

Many counts were recorded for this clonotype. The chain recombines TRBV30 with TRBJ1-1, with D unresolved. Trimming cost V 4 bases and J 1 base, with 10 bases left between them. Germline lookup yields CDR1 GTSNPN and CDR2 SVGIG (reference sequence). The CDR3 loop spans 13 amino acids. The CDR3 DNA follows: TGTGCCTGGATCTGGTGGGGGAACACTGAAGCTTTCTTT. Its translation: CAWIWWGNTEAFF.

This clonotype was seen at least ten times. The rearrangement joins TRBV7-9 to TRBJ2-7, with 8 bases lining up with TRBD2. J gave up 3 bases and V 5 bases, and 9 bases lay outside the gene matches. CDR3 length: 15 residues. Germline V gives CDR1 SEHNR, CDR2 FQNEAQ (reference sequence). CDR3 residues: CASSGLAGSLYEQYV. The CDR3 DNA reads TGTGCCAGCAGCGGACTAGCTGGGAGTCTCTACGAGCAGTACGTC.

This chain connects TRBV20-1 to TRBJ2-5; D is ambiguous. The length of the CDR3 is 14 residues. Germline-derived CDR1 and CDR2 are DFQATT and SNEGSKA (reference sequence). V gave up 5 bases and J gave up 2 bases, with 15 bases separating them. The chain's CDR3 is CSAFPGVGQETQYF. The CDR3 nucleotides read TGCAGTGCTTTCCCGGGTGTTGGACAAGAGACCCAGTACTTC.

The table lists this clonotype with a few counts. The chain carries TRBV12-3 or TRBV12-4 and TRBJ1-5; D is unclear. The germline V and J ends were trimmed by 6 bases and 3 bases, with 6 bases remaining between them. This CDR3 is 12 amino acids long. DNA for the CDR3: TGTGCCAGCAGGCAGCACAATCAGCCCCAGCATTTT. Translated, it gives CASRQHNQPQHF.

The sample holds many counts of this clonotype. V and J are TRBV5-1 and TRBJ2-3, with D maybe TRBD2 (5 bases). Per the germline V gene, CDR1 is SGHRS and CDR2 is YFSETQ. The germline V and J ends were trimmed by 0 bases and 4 bases, with 15 bases remaining between them. CDR3 size: 16 residues. CDR3 nucleotide sequence: TGCGCCAGCAGCTTGGATAGTCTAGGGAGATCAGATACGCAGTATTTT. It codes for CASSLDSLGRSDTQYF.

The table lists this clonotype with a few counts. This sequence joins TRBV6-5 and TRBJ2-5; D assignment may be TRBD1 or TRBD2 (5 bases each). The V end lost 2 bases, the J end lost 3 bases, and 10 bases lay between the germline ends. The CDR3 covers 14 residues. Germline-derived CDR1 and CDR2 are MNHEY and SVGAGI. The DNA for the CDR3 is TGTGCCAGCAGTTACCAGGGTAGCGAAGAGACCCAGTACTTC. Amino acids: CASSYQGSEETQYF.

This clonotype appeared many times. The chain couples TRBV5-1 to TRBJ1-2, with 10 bases fitting TRBD1. V was pared by 4 bases and J by 8 bases, with 11 bases of the junction left unmatched. The germline V gene has CDR1 SGHRS and CDR2 YFSETQ. The CDR3 has 15 residues. This CDR3 reads CASSPRQGAHQGYTF. The CDR3 DNA follows: TGCGCCAGCAGCCCTCGACAGGGGGCTCATCAGGGCTACACCTTC. Complete variable domain (other parts from reference TRBV5-1 and TRBJ1-2): KAGVTQTPRYLIKTRGQQVTLSCSPISGHRSVSWYQQTPGQGLQFLFEYFSETQRNKGNFPGRFSGRQFSNSRSEMNVSTLELGDSALYLCASSPRQGAHQGYTFGSGTRLTVV.

This clonotype was recorded at least ten times. The genes are TRBV12-3 or TRBV12-4 and TRBJ1-2; D unresolved. V shed 8 bases and J shed 8 bases, with 6 bases lying between them. This CDR3 is 9 amino acids long. DNA for the CDR3: TGTGCCAGCGGCCCGGGCTACACCTTC. Translating gives CASGPGYTF.

This clonotype was recorded many times. The V gene is TRBV6-2 or TRBV6-3, the J gene TRBJ1-1; D is undetermined. The V end was cut by 5 bases, the J end by 2 bases, with 9 bases between. The CDR3 is 13 residues long. Germline assignment: CDR1 MNHEY and CDR2 SVGEGT. CDR3: CASSREPNTEAFF. CDR3 nucleotides: TGTGCCAGCAGTCGAGAACCTAACACTGAAGCTTTCTTT.

The chain recombines TRBV6-2 or TRBV6-3 with TRBJ1-2; D is uncertain. The CDR3 totals 13 residues. CDR1 MNHEY and CDR2 SVGEGT come from the germline V gene. V shed 1 base and J shed 6 bases, with 9 bases lying between them. The CDR3 region has the DNA TGTGCCAGCAGTTACTGGGGAGCGAATGGCTACACCTTC. Its protein product is CASSYWGANGYTF.

This clonotype was seen ten or more times. The chain uses TRBV5-1 and TRBJ1-1; TRBD1 is a possible D gene (5 bases). The CDR3 contains 13 residues. V was pared by 1 base and J by 4 bases, with 8 bases between. The germline gives CDR1 SGHRS, CDR2 YFSETQ. CDR3 amino acids: CASSLIGGTEAFF. CDR3 in DNA: TGCGCCAGCAGCTTGATCGGGGGCACTGAAGCTTTCTTT.